The 5 T cell receptor beta chains in this list originate from one sample, sequenced in a study of cytomegalovirus exposure and HLA in healthy donors. The PCR contained 60 Vbeta and 13 Jbeta primers. Data came from immunoSEQ multiplex PCR; TCRdb stores just in-frame clones and leaves some out. The sample records 150,000 to 190,000 clones, about 85% being singletons. What was sequenced was PBMCs. The source is a woman aged 18-35 years in good health and CMV-seronegative.

The rearrangement joins TRBV9 to TRBJ1-2, with unresolved D. The CDR3 is made up of 13 amino acids. The germline CDR1 and CDR2 sequences are SGDLS and YYNGEE. Trimming removed 0 bases at V and 5 bases at J, with 8 bases between. CDR3 nucleotides: TGTGCCAGCAGCGTAGGGGTACAGTATGGCTACACCTTC. It is translated as CASSVGVQYGYTF.

The chain employs TRBV28 and TRBJ2-7; TRBD2 aligns across 16 bases. The germline gives CDR1 MDHEN, CDR2 SYDVKM. The CDR3 extends over 16 amino acids. Trimming at V came to 5 bases and at J to 7 bases, leaving 8 bases not matched to a gene. The CDR3 spells CASSIEGLAGGREQYF. CDR3 nucleotide sequence: TGTGCCAGCAGTATCGAGGGACTAGCGGGGGGGCGGGAGCAGTACTTC.

The chain links TRBV10-3 to TRBJ2-7; 11 bases fit TRBD1. Per germline, CDR1 ENHRY and CDR2 SYGVKD. The J segment lost 3 bases and the V segment lost 6 bases, leaving 7 bases of the junction unmatched. This CDR3 contains 15 residues. The CDR3 DNA sequence: TGTGCCATCAGCAAAGCCGGGACAGGGGGCTACGAGCAGTACTTC. Protein sequence: CAISKAGTGGYEQYF.

The chain is built from TRBV7-9 and TRBJ2-3; a weak D match, TRBD1 (6 bases). The length of the CDR3 is 15 residues. V dropped 1 base and J dropped 0 bases, with 8 bases sitting between them. Germline CDR1 reads SEHNR; CDR2 reads FQNEAQ (reference sequence). The CDR3 nucleotides read TGTGCCAGCAGCTTAGAGGGACAAAGCACAGATACGCAGTATTTT. Protein: CASSLEGQSTDTQYF.

V gene TRBV10-3 combines with J gene TRBJ2-5, with 8 nucleotides matching TRBD2. The J call may be wrong; the DNA end is better matched by TRBJ2-7. CDR3 length equals 16 residues. Germline values: CDR1 ENHRY, CDR2 SYGVKD. CDR3 residues: CAISEPGREVIYEQYF. DNA for the CDR3: TGTGCCATCAGTGAGCCCGGGAGGGAGGTTATCTACGAGCAGTACTTC.